This entry features one TCR beta chain sequence. This clone was seen a single time. Its target antigen remains unknown. Base quality data are lacking; no much larger clone is found one base away. These data are taken from a study of technical replicates of blood from a few donors (dated by TCRdb to the late 2010s). Receptor libraries were prepared by the immunoSEQ multiplex PCR assay. Here the immuneACCESS table is served through TCRdb, limited to in-frame sequences with V and J called. Missing clones are a known gap in these copies; in checked studies unresolved V genes cover under half, and the rest lacks a known reason. The sample table lists 60,000 to 85,000 clones, 85% to 95% of them with a count of one. The leading ten clones occupy 0.39% of the sample. Via the germline V gene (reference sequence), CDR1 is PRHDT and CDR2 FYEKMQ. V was cut back by 5 bases and J by 3 bases, leaving a gap of 16 bases between them. From the cysteine through the phenylalanine, the CDR3 covers 15 amino acids. Only the CDR3 part of the read is kept: 45 bases, read in frame from the first base.

The source material was T cells isolated from PBMCs. This TCR derives from a human donor in good health. The rearranged segments are TRBV13 and TRBJ1-1, with the D gene not confidently named. The CDR3 has the sequence CASSATRSMDTEAFF. The nucleotide sequence is given as TGTGCCAGCAGCGCCACCCGTAGTATGGACACTGAAGCTTTCTTT.